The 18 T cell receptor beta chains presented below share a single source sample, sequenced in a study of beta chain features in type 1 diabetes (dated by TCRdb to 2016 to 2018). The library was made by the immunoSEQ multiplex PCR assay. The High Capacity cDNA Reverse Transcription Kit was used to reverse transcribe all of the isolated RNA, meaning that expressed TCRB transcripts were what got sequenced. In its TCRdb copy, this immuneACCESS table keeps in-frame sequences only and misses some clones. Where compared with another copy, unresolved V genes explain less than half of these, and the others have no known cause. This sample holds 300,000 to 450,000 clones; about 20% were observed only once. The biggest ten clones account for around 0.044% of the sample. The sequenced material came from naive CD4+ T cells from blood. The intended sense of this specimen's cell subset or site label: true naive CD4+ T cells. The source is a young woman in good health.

CDR3 residues: CAISEGTSGHNEQFF. The CDR3 coding sequence is TGTGCCATCAGTGAAGGGACTAGCGGACACAATGAGCAGTTCTTC. The chain is built from TRBV10-3 and TRBJ2-1; TRBD2 agrees at 11 bases. The CDR3 runs to 15 residues. CDR1 is ENHRY, CDR2 SYGVKD, per germline. Losses at the gene ends were 3 bases for V and 5 bases for J; bases not matched to a gene: 3.

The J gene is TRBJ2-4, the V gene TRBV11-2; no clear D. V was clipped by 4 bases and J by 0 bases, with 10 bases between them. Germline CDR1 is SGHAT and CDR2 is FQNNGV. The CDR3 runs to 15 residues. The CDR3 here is CASSSRHLAKNIQYF. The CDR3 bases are TGTGCCAGCAGCTCCAGACATTTAGCCAAAAACATTCAGTACTTC.

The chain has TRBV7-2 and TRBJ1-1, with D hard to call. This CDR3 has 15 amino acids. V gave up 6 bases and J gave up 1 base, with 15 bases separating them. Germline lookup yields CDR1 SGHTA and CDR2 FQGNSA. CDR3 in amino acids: CASRLKSLRNTEAFF. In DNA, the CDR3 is TGTGCCAGCAGGCTCAAAAGCCTTCGGAACACTGAAGCTTTCTTT.

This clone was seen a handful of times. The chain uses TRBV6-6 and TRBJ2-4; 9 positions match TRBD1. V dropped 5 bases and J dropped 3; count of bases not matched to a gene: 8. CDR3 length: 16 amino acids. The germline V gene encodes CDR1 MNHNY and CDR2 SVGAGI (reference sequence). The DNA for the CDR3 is TGTGCCAGCAGTCCCCGACAGGGGGATGTCAAAAACATTCAGTACTTC. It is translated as CASSPRQGDVKNIQYF.

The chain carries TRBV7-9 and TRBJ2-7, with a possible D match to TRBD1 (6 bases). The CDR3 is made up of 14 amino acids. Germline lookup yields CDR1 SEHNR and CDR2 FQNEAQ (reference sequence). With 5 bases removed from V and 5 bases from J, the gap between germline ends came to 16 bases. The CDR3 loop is CASSQTTGGDEQYF. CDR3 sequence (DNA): TGTGCCAGCAGCCAAACGACAGGTGGGGACGAGCAGTACTTC.

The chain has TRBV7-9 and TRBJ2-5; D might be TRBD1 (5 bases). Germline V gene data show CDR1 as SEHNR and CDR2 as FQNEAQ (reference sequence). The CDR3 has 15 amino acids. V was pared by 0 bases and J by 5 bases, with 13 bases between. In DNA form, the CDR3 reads TGTGCCAGCAGCTTAGCGACGGCAGGGAAGGAGACCCAGTACTTC. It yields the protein CASSLATAGKETQYF.

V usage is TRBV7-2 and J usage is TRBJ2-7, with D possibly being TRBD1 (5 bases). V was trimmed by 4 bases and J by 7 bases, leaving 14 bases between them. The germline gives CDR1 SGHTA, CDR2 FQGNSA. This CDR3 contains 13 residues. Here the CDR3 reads CASSSVTAREQYF. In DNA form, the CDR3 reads TGTGCCAGCAGCTCCGTGACAGCAAGAGAGCAGTACTTC.

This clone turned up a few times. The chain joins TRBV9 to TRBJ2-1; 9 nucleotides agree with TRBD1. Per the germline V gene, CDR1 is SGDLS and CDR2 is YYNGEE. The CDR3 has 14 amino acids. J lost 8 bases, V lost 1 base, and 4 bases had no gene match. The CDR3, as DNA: TGTGCCAGCAGCGTAACAGGGGGCTTGGATGAGCAGTTCTTC. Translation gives CASSVTGGLDEQFF.

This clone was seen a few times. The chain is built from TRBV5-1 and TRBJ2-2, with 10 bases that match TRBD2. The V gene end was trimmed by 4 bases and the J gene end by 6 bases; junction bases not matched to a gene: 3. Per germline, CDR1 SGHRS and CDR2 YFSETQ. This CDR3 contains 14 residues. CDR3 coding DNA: TGCGCCAGCAGCAAGCGGGAGGGGCCCGGGGAGCTGTTTTTT. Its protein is CASSKREGPGELFF.

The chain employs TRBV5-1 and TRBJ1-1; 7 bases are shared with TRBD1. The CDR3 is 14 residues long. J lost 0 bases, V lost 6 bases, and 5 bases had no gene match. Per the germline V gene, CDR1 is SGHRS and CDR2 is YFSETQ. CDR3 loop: CASNEDRVNTEAFF. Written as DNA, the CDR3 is TGCGCCAGCAACGAAGACAGGGTGAACACTGAAGCTTTCTTT.

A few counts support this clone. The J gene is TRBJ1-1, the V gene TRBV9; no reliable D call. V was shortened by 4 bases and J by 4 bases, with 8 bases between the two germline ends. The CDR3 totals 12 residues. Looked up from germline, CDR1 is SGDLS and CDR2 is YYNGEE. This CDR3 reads CASSPRGTEAFF. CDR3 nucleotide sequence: TGTGCCAGCAGCCCGCGGGGCACTGAAGCTTTCTTT.

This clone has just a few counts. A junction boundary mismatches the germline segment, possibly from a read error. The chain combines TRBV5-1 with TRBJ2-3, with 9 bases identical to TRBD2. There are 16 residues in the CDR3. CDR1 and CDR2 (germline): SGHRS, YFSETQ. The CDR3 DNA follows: TGCGCCAGCAGATTGGGTAGCGGGGGCCGCACAGATACGCAGTATTTT. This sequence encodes CASRLGSGGRTDTQYF.

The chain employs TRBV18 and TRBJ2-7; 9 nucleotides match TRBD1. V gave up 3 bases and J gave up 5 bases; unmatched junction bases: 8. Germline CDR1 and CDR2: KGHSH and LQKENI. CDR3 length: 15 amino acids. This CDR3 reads CASSPGQGGRNEQYF. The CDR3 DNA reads TGTGCCAGCTCACCGGGACAGGGAGGTAGGAACGAGCAGTACTTC.

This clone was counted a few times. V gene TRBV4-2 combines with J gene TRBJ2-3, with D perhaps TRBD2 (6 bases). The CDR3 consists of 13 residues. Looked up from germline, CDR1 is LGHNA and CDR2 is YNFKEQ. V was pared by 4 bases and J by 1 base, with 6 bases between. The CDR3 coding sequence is TGTGCCAGCAGCCCGGGGGGCACAGATACGCAGTATTTT. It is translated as CASSPGGTDTQYF.

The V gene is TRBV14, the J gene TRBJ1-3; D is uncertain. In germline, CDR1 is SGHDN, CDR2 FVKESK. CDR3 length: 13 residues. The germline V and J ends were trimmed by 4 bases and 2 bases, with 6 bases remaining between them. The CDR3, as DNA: TGTGCCAGCAGCCTCGGGACTGGAAACACCATATATTTT. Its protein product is CASSLGTGNTIYF.

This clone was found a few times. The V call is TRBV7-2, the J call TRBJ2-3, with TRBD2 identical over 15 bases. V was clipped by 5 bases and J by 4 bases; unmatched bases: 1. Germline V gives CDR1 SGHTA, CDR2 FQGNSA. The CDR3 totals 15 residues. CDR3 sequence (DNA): TGTGCCAGCAGCAGGACTAGCGGGGGGGCAGATACGCAGTATTTT. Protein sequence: CASSRTSGGADTQYF.

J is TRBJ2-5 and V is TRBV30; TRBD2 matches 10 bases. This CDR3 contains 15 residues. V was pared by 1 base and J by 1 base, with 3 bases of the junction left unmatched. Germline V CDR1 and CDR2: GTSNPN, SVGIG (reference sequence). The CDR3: CAWSGLAGTQETQYF. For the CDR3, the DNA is TGTGCCTGGAGTGGACTAGCGGGCACCCAAGAGACCCAGTACTTC.

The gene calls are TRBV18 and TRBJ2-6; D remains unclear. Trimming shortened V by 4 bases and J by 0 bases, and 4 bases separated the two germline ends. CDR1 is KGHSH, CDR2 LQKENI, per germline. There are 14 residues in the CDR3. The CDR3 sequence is CASSQSSGANVLTF. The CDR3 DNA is TGTGCCAGCTCACAGAGCTCTGGGGCCAACGTCCTGACTTTC.